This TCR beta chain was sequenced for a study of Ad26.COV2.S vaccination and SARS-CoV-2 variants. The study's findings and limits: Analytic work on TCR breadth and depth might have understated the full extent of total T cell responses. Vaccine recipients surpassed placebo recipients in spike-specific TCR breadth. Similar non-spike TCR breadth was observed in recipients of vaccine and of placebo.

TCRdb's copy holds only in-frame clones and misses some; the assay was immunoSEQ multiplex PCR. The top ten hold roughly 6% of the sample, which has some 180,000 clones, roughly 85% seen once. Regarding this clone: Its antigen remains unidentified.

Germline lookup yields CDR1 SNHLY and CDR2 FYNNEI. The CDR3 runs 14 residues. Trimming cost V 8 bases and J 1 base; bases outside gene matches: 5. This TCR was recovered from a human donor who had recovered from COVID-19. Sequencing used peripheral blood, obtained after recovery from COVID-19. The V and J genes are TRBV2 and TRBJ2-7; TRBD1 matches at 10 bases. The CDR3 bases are TGTGCCAGCTTTCGACAGGGGGCATCCTACGAGCAGTACTTC. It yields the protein CASFRQGASYEQYF. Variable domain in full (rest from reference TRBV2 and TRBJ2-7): EPEVTQTPSHQVTQMGQEVILRCVPISNHLYFYWYRQILGQKVEFLVSFYNNEISEKSEIFDDQFSVERPDGSNFTLKIRSTKLEDSAMYFCASFRQGASYEQYFGPGTRLTVT.